The clone carrying this TCR beta chain was observed once. Some clones are missing from TCRdb's copy, which holds only in-frame ones; the method was immunoSEQ multiplex PCR. This table holds around 90,000 clones, around three quarters found once. The CDR3 has 13 amino acids. V lost 3 bases to trimming and J lost 3 bases; unmatched junction nucleotides: 4. Germline CDR1 and CDR2: GTSNPN and SVGIG (reference sequence). The data derive from a study of glioma-infiltrating T cells after dendritic cell vaccination. The clonotype originates from a human donor with glioblastoma. The material was blood, obtained before dendritic cell vaccination. This sequence joins TRBV30 and TRBJ1-2, with TRBD1 matching 7 bases. This CDR3 is CAWSRQGDYGYTF. CDR3 coding DNA: TGTGCCTGGAGCCGACAGGGAGACTATGGCTACACCTTC. Full variable domain (remainder filled in from reference TRBV30 and TRBJ1-2): SQTIHQWPATLVQPVGSPLSLECTVEGTSNPNLYWYRQAAGRGLQLLFYSVGIGQISSEVPQNLSASRPQDRQFILSSKKLLLSDSGFYLCAWSRQGDYGYTFGSGTRLTVV.